The following is a TCR beta chain sequence with its context. Its antigen is still unknown. No base-level quality is on record; no much larger clone is a single base apart. The immunoSEQ assay, a bias-controlled multiplex PCR using V- and J-specific primers, was used to amplify TCR beta CDR3 regions from genomic DNA. A second PCR step added a proprietary barcode and Illumina adapter sequences to the CDR3 amplicons. CDR3 libraries were sequenced on an Illumina MiSeq instrument. The paper's data handling went like this. Export and quality control were handled in immunoSEQ Analyzer 3.0, while downstream analyses relied on R Bioconductor and Immunarch. Only productive rearrangements within the normalized downsampled data set were used in the calculation of repertoire metrics. In the normalized cohort, clonotypes with more than 5 templates were defined as pathologically expanded. The Inverse Simpson Index was used to measure repertoire diversity. CMV-specificity analyses were carried out on the non-normalized data set to capture all clonotypes. What TCRdb holds here is the immuneACCESS table cut down to in-frame rearrangements. Part of the clones is not present; checked against another copy, under half of the missing clones reflect an unresolved V gene, and the others are unexplained. V, J and clone size are those of that table, while D and trimming were read from the DNA. In this sample the table shows fewer than 80,000 clones, about 93% of which occur a single time. Jointly, the top ten make up under 2% of the sample.

These data are taken from a study of T cell clonotyping in hematopoietic cell transplantation (dated by TCRdb to about 2021). About the investigation overall: The study collected some 140 blood samples from 35 consecutive transplant recipients and their related donors. Recruitment of patients was conducted between September 2015 and early 2017, and follow-up was continued until September 2020 or death.

The germline V gene gives CDR1 as SGHNT and CDR2 as YENEEA. V is cut by 5 bases and J by 6 bases, and the space between the germline ends is 15 bases. CDR3 length: 14 amino acids, cysteine to phenylalanine. The only DNA kept is the CDR3, 42 bases in frame from the first base. Blood samples for TCR beta sequencing were given by related transplant donors. Nuclei Lysis Solution was used to extract genomic DNA from fresh or cryopreserved unfractionated peripheral blood mononuclear cells. Paper-wide results and their limitations: A decrease in recipient TCR diversity was observed after transplant, and a progressive increase in pathologically expanded clonotypes was seen from day 30 to day 180. Broader posttransplant TCR repertoire diversity was predicted by donor and pretransplant recipient Inverse Simpson Index values. Recipient repertoires showed only a small fraction of overlap with donor repertoires, and over 97% appeared de novo at the given depth. The sample size was limited, and because cells were not sorted, the contributions of CD4 and CD8 repertoires could not be separated.

This chain is built from TRBV11-3 and TRBJ2-3; the D gene is perhaps TRBD2, on 6 matching bases. The source material was peripheral blood mononuclear cells. The TCR sequence derives from a man between 45 and 60 years old in good health. Some clones in this sample may be carry-over from other donors' samples. The DNA sequence reads TGTGCCAGCAGCAATCCGGTGGAGGGTGATACGCAGTATTTT. Its protein is CASSNPVEGDTQYF.